The T cell receptor (beta chain) under discussion was sequenced for a study of PD-L1 blockade in urothelial cancer. The overall study: About 90% of the 29 patients were men who had bladder-origin urothelial cancer. Blood was evaluated 3 weeks (second dose) and 6 weeks after therapy began.

The templates were synthetic TCR analogs, and they were spiked into each PCR. This table comes from immunoSEQ multiplex PCR, and its TCRdb copy is limited to in-frame clones, with some not included. The sample has about 30,000 clones, about 85% seen once. Specified time point: peripheral blood 6 weeks after treatment start. The patients' disease, urothelial carcinoma, was locally advanced or metastatic. The V gene end was trimmed by 3 bases and the J gene end by 3 bases; junction bases not matched to a gene: 7. The CDR3 length is 16 residues. Germline V gene sequence: CDR1 KGHSH, CDR2 LQKENI. The input for sequencing was PBMCs, taken around atezolizumab (anti-PD-L1) treatment. This sequence joins TRBV18 and TRBJ1-2; 10 positions match TRBD1. The sequence was collected from a man in his 70s with urothelial cancer. The CDR3 here is CASSPLPGTGDYGYTF. The CDR3 region has the DNA TGTGCCAGCTCACCCCTGCCGGGGACAGGGGACTATGGCTACACCTTC.